The 6 T cell receptor beta chains presented below share a single source sample, sequenced in a study of regulatory T cells in long-lasting Graves disease. Investigators prepared the TCR beta libraries by applying iRepertoire HTBI primers and Arm-PCR of CDR3 regions. MiXCR, applied by TCRdb to the multiplex PCR reads, yields one record per CDR3 protein. The sample records hundreds of thousands of distinct CDR3 sequences, around 12% being singletons. Indicated time point: newly diagnosed GD, antithyroid drugs for less than 3 months. Making the TCR library involved RNA that had been extracted from PBMCs. The same sample was also studied in work on T cells in Graves' hyperthyroidism and ophthalmopathy.

This specimen was peripheral blood mononuclear cells (PBMCs), taken at new diagnosis, from a patient treated with antithyroid drugs. These receptors originate from a woman aged 25 to 39 with Graves disease.

This clonotype has a count of ten or more. The J gene is TRBJ2-1, the V gene TRBV20-1, with 8 bases matching TRBD2. CDR1 is DFQATT, CDR2 SNEGSKA, per germline (reference sequence). The CDR3 has 15 amino acids. J gave up 4 bases and V 0 bases, and 5 bases lay outside the gene matches. CDR3 amino acids: CSARDPPSGYNEQFF. The CDR3 region has the DNA TGCAGTGCTAGAGATCCCCCTAGCGGGTACAATGAGCAGTTCTTC.

As to this clonotype: A far larger clone is only one base removed, so a read error is likely. The chain employs TRBV2 and TRBJ2-7; the match to TRBD2 covers 12 bases. CDR3 length equals 15 residues. J gave up 7 bases and V 6 bases, and 10 bases lay outside the gene matches. CDR1 is SNHLY, CDR2 FYNNEI, per germline. The CDR3: CASSAPSGRGNEQYF. The CDR3 nucleotides are TGTGCCAGCAGCGCCCCTAGCGGGAGGGGGAATGAGCAGTACTTC.

Of note for this clonotype: One base away lies a much larger clone, so this may be a sequencing read error. The DNA of the CDR3 is TGTGCCAGCAGCTTCACGGGGGGAAGGAGCTCCTACGAGCAGTTCTTC. It is translated as CASSFTGGRSSYEQFF. This chain uses TRBV7-2 with TRBJ2-1, with 7 bases fitting TRBD2. Germline values: CDR1 SGHTA, CDR2 FQGNSA. This CDR3 comprises 16 residues. V dropped 3 bases and J dropped 10; count of bases not matched to a gene: 15.

In this sample, this clonotype turned up a few times. This chain joins TRBV29-1 and TRBJ1-1; 9 nucleotides match TRBD1. The CDR3 consists of 13 residues. After removal of 4 bases from V and 5 bases from J, the junction contained 5 bases not matched to a gene. Germline lookup yields CDR1 SQVTM and CDR2 ANQGSEA. The CDR3 DNA sequence: TGCAGCGTTGTACAGGGGGCGGGTACTGAAGCTTTCTTT. Translation gives CSVVQGAGTEAFF. Based on the CDR3 plus reference TRBV29-1 and TRBJ1-1, the full variable domain is SAVISQKPSRDICQRGTSLTIQCQVDSQVTMMFWYRQQPGQSLTLIATANQGSEATYESGFVIDKFPISRPNLTFSTLTVSNMSPEDSSIYLCSVVQGAGTEAFFGQGTRLTVV.

This clonotype has at least ten counts. CDR3 DNA sequence: TGTGCCATCAGTGAGGATGGACCCTGGAACACCGGGGAGCTGTTTTTT. Translated: CAISEDGPWNTGELFF. The chain has TRBV10-3 and TRBJ2-2; D gene ambiguous. Germline V gene sequence: CDR1 ENHRY, CDR2 SYGVKD. V was clipped by 2 bases and J by 1 base, with 11 bases between them. This CDR3 has 16 residues.

The chain recombines TRBV6-5 with TRBJ2-2; 11 bases are shared with TRBD2. The CDR3 is made up of 18 amino acids. CDR1 MNHEY and CDR2 SVGAGI come from the germline V gene. After removal of 3 bases from V and 5 bases from J, the junction contained 11 bases not matched to a gene. This CDR3 reads CASSYSRLLAGVTGELFF. The CDR3 DNA sequence: TGTGCCAGCAGTTATTCCCGTCTACTAGCGGGAGTTACCGGGGAGCTGTTTTTT.